Presented here are 7 T cell receptor beta chains from one specimen sequenced in a study of graft-versus-host responses after intestinal transplantation. These receptors have no identified antigens. Sequencing was performed with immunoSEQ multiplex PCR; in TCRdb, only in-frame clones are kept and a portion is missing. The top ten hold 0.09% to 0.15% of the sample, which has about 120,000 clones, about 93% seen once. Sequencing used unstimulated CD4+ T cells sorted from spleen or lymph node cells, obtained before intestinal transplant. These TCRs come from a human donor who received an intestinal transplant.

This sequence joins TRBV5-1 and TRBJ2-7; a possible D gene is TRBD1 (5 bases). This CDR3 is built from 14 residues. Germline values: CDR1 SGHRS, CDR2 YFSETQ. Trimming took 0 bases from V and 2 from J, leaving 9 bases between them. CDR3 nucleotide sequence: TGCGCCAGCAGCTTGGAGGGGCTTACCTACGAGCAGTACTTC. It translates to CASSLEGLTYEQYF.

The rearrangement links TRBV30 to TRBJ1-2; possibly TRBD1 for D (5 bases). Germline lookup yields CDR1 GTSNPN and CDR2 SVGIG (reference sequence). The CDR3 has 14 amino acids. Trimming stripped 3 bases from V and 3 bases from J, with 14 bases between. CDR3 amino acids: CAWRKQARDYGYTF. The CDR3 nucleotides read TGTGCCTGGAGAAAACAGGCAAGGGACTATGGCTACACCTTC.

V usage is TRBV6-5 and J usage is TRBJ2-1, with TRBD2 matching over 8 bases. After removal of 1 base from V and 5 bases from J, the junction contained 4 bases not matched to a gene. The CDR3 length is 15 residues. CDR1 is MNHEY and CDR2 is SVGAGI in the germline V gene. The chain's CDR3 is CASSYLSSGDNEQFF. For the CDR3, the DNA is TGTGCCAGCAGTTACTTGAGTAGCGGGGACAATGAGCAGTTCTTC.

V gene TRBV5-1 combines with J gene TRBJ2-7; D is undetermined. The CDR3 is 13 amino acids. Per germline, CDR1 SGHRS and CDR2 YFSETQ. Trimming took 7 bases from V and 3 from J, leaving 14 bases between them. The CDR3: CASRPDTLYEQYF. CDR3 nucleotide sequence: TGCGCCAGCCGTCCCGACACCCTCTACGAGCAGTACTTC.

Only a few counts were recorded for this clone. The V and J genes are TRBV6-5 and TRBJ2-5; 8 bases line up with TRBD1. The CDR3 consists of 15 residues. Germline CDR1 is MNHEY and CDR2 is SVGAGI. Trimming removed 6 bases from V and 2 bases from J; junction bases left unmatched: 8. The CDR3 region has the DNA TGTGCCAGCAGATTTACAGGGGGATGGCAAGAGACCCAGTACTTC. It codes for CASRFTGGWQETQYF.

This CDR3 reads CASSSVLFPESDIQYF. Written as DNA, the CDR3 is TGTGCCAGCAGTTCCGTCCTCTTCCCGGAGTCGGACATTCAGTACTTC. The chain joins TRBV27 to TRBJ2-4; D is unclear. Germline V gives CDR1 MNHEY, CDR2 SMNVEV (reference sequence). CDR3 length: 16 amino acids. Trimming cost V 4 bases and J 8 bases, with 21 bases left between them.

V and J are TRBV30 and TRBJ2-1; tentative D call: TRBD1 (5 bases). Looked up from germline, CDR1 is GTSNPN and CDR2 is SVGIG (reference sequence). Trimming stripped 0 bases from V and 10 bases from J, with 10 bases between. This CDR3 comprises 12 residues. The CDR3 loop is CAWSVKGLEQFF. CDR3 in DNA: TGTGCCTGGAGTGTAAAGGGGTTAGAGCAGTTCTTC.